This entry describes one TCR beta chain. This sample was included in a study of T cell responses to AZD1222 COVID-19 vaccine. TCRdb keeps only in-frame clones here, not all; method: immunoSEQ multiplex PCR. The sample holds 120,000 or so clones; over 75% are singletons and the top ten take approximately 3%. The receptor was derived from an adult in good health. Sequenced here: peripheral blood, sampled on day 0 of AZD1222 vaccination.

CDR3 residues: CASSQTEREYIQYF. CDR3 DNA: TGTGCCAGCAGCCAAACGGAGCGGGAATACATTCAGTACTTC. This chain links TRBV3-1 (or the pseudogene TRBV3-2) with TRBJ2-4; 7 positions agree with TRBD2. Germline V gives CDR1 LGHDT, CDR2 YNNKEL (reference sequence). The CDR3 sequence is 14 residues long. The trim removed 2 bases at V and 8 bases at J, leaving 6 bases unmatched.